Sequencing of this T cell receptor beta chain was carried out in a study of CD8 T cell repertoires and HIV-1 epitope variants. At the level of the study: Twenty-five autologous and known Gag and Nef epitope variant peptides each stimulated T cells separately. Findings of the study overall: Beta chains alone show antigen proliferation, not cytokine profile or function.

This clone was seen only once. What it binds is unknown. TCRdb's table, derived via immunoSEQ multiplex PCR, lists solely in-frame clones and lacks some. Of 90,000 or so clones in the sample, roughly 80% are singletons; the top ten hold approximately 24%. The CDR3 totals 18 residues. CDR1 and CDR2 from the germline V gene are MNHEY and SMNVEV (reference sequence). The J segment lost 0 bases and the V segment lost 2 bases, leaving 11 bases of the junction unmatched. Material for sequencing was uncultured baseline CD8+ T cells from peripheral blood mononuclear cells (PBMCs). The origin of this receptor is a male donor with HIV. V is TRBV27 and J is TRBJ1-1; 8 positions agree with TRBD1. CDR3 DNA sequence: TGTGCCAGCAGTTTACTTCCTGACAGGGGATCTTTGAACACTGAAGCTTTCTTT. Its protein product is CASSLLPDRGSLNTEAFF.